The rows below give T cell receptor beta chains drawn from one sample of a study. TCRdb independently ran MiXCR on the 5' RACE reads; one entry per CDR3 protein. The sample has around 57,000 distinct CDR3 sequences; about 28% are singletons. The sequenced sample consisted of tumor-infiltrating memory CD4+ T cells sorted from the breast tumor. The receptors were gathered from a female donor with breast cancer. Both conserved end residues are part of each CDR3. A D gene is named only where the DNA matches it firmly. A row's size may be missing; if present it is once, few, many or a size class.

V,J,length,D,size,DNA,CDR3
TRBV5-1,TRBJ2-1,15,TRBD2,few,TGCGCCAGCAGCTTGGATACTAGCGGTGACAATGAGCAGTTCTTC,CASSLDTSGDNEQFF
TRBV7-2,TRBJ1-2,13,-,many,TGTGCCAGCAGCTTCGCGGGTTCCAGTGGCTACACCTTC,CASSFAGSSGYTF
TRBV20-1,TRBJ2-7,14,TRBD2,few,TGCAGTGCTAGGAGGGCGACTAGCGGATACGAGCAGTACTTC,CSARRATSGYEQYF
TRBV5-1,TRBJ2-1,11,-,-,TGCGCCAGCAGCTTAAGGTTCTGGCAGTTCTTC,CASSLRFWQFF
TRBV7-9,TRBJ1-6,16,TRBD1,-,TGTGCCAGCAGTGCGCAAGGGACAGGGGTTGATTCACCCCTCCACTTT,CASSAQGTGVDSPLHF
TRBV19,TRBJ2-1,13,-,-,TGTGCCAGTAGTATAGACACCTACAATGAGCAGTTCTTC,CASSIDTYNEQFF
TRBV18,TRBJ2-1,14,TRBD2,-,TGTGCCAGCTCACCACGCGGGGGGCCCGATGAGCAGTTCTTC,CASSPRGGPDEQFF
TRBV7-9,TRBJ1-5,13,-,-,TGTGCCAGCAGCGCGGGACAAAATCAGCCCCAGCATTTT,CASSAGQNQPQHF
TRBV6-6,TRBJ2-7,15,-,few,TGTGCCAGCAGTTACGGGGGGGGCACCTCCTACGAGCAGTACTTC,CASSYGGGTSYEQYF
TRBV7-2,TRBJ2-4,16,TRBD2,few,TGTGCCAGCAGCGGCCTGGGGACTAGCGGAAGAAACATTCAGTACTTC,CASSGLGTSGRNIQYF
TRBV5-1,TRBJ2-2,13,-,-,TGCGCCAGCAGCTCCGGAACTGACGGGGAGCTGTTTTTT,CASSSGTDGELFF
TRBV7-2,TRBJ1-5,14,TRBD1,-,TGTGCCAGCAGCCCAGGGACAGGGGGTCAGCCCCAGCATTTT,CASSPGTGGQPQHF